The 14 T cell receptor delta chains below all came from one sample that was sequenced in a study of gamma-delta chains in newborns, infants, children. TCRdb called clones from the reads again using CATT. The repertoire holds about 5,000 delta-chain clones, with about 3% as singletons. The specimen was blood. Every receptor here comes from a child who was a newborn, infant or young child, either healthy, febrile or measles-vaccinated (not recorded which).

Points on this clone: Other DNA sequences in this specimen translate into the identical CDR3. The chain recombines TRDV2 with TRDJ3, with 8 nucleotides matching TRDD3. The J segment lost 0 bases and the V segment lost 1 base, leaving 4 bases of the junction unmatched. This CDR3 is 18 amino acids long. The germline gives CDR1 GEAIGNYY, CDR2 EKD. The CDR3 spells CACDTSWGSSWDTRQMFF. In DNA form, the CDR3 reads TGTGCCTGTGACACTTCCTGGGGGAGCTCCTGGGACACCCGACAGATGTTTTTC.

Regarding this clone: This likely stems from a read error, as it lies one base from a far larger clone. Other DNA sequences from this sample encode an identical CDR3 as well. The V gene is TRDV2, the J gene TRDJ2, with 7 bases matching TRDD3. The CDR3 extends over 14 amino acids. Germline V gives CDR1 GEAIGNYY, CDR2 EKD. The J segment lost 3 bases and the V segment lost 1 base, leaving 1 base of the junction unmatched. CDR3 coding DNA: TGTGCCTGTGACACTTGGGGGATGACAGCACAACTCTTCTTT. Translated: CACDTWGMTAQLFF.

This clone is medium-sized. The J gene is TRDJ3, the V gene TRDV2, with TRDD3 matching over 10 bases. Trimming cost V 0 bases and J 0 bases; bases outside gene matches: 4. Germline V lookup: CDR1 GEAIGNYY, CDR2 EKD. This CDR3 is 19 amino acids long. In DNA, the CDR3 is TGTGCCTGTGACACCGTACTGGGGGATGACTCCTGGGACACCCGACAGATGTTTTTC. Protein sequence: CACDTVLGDDSWDTRQMFF.

The sample holds a few counts of this clone. The chain carries TRAV29/DV5 and TRDJ1; 7 bases match TRDD2. The CDR3 extends over 17 amino acids. CDR1 NSMFDY and CDR2 ISSIKDK come from the germline V gene. V shed 0 bases, J shed 0 bases, and the junction held 11 bases outside the gene matches. CDR3 residues: CAASAPFLRANTDKLIF. In DNA form, the CDR3 reads TGTGCAGCAAGCGCACCCTTCCTTCGGGCAAACACCGATAAACTCATCTTT. Looking up the rest from reference TRAV29/DV5 and TRDJ1 gives the full variable domain: DQQVKQNSPSLSVQEGRISILNCDYTNSMFDYFLWYKKYPAEGPTFLISISSIKDKNEDGRFTVFLNKSAKHLSLHIVPSQPGDSAVYFCAASAPFLRANTDKLIFGKGTRVTVEP.

Relative to its sample, this clone is medium-sized. V is TRDV2 and J is TRDJ3; D may be TRDD3 (6 bases). V was pared by 2 bases and J by 1 base, with 11 bases between. Germline loops: CDR1 GEAIGNYY, CDR2 EKD. This CDR3 comprises 17 residues. DNA of the CDR3: TGTGCCTGTGACATACTGGGACCATCCTGGGACACCCGACAGATGTTTTTC. Translating gives CACDILGPSWDTRQMFF.

This clone was seen only a few times. This chain uses TRAV29/DV5 with TRDJ1; 9 bases line up with TRDD3. Trimming took 1 base from V and 3 from J; bases not matched to a gene: 16. CDR1 and CDR2 (germline): NSMFDY, ISSIKDK. The CDR3 is 18 residues long. CDR3 loop: CAASPTSWGMRVADKLIF. In DNA, the CDR3 is TGTGCAGCAAGCCCCACTTCCTGGGGGATGAGGGTCGCCGATAAACTCATCTTT.

This clone was found a few times. In the same sample, other DNA sequences code for this CDR3. The chain couples TRDV2 to TRDJ1; 8 nucleotides match TRDD3. The CDR3 loop spans 20 amino acids. Germline assignment: CDR1 GEAIGNYY and CDR2 EKD. After removal of 1 base from V and 0 bases from J, the junction contained 18 bases not matched to a gene. CDR3 residues: CACDTVWMGDPAVYTDKLIF. Written as DNA, the CDR3 is TGTGCCTGTGACACGGTTTGGATGGGGGATCCAGCCGTTTACACCGATAAACTCATCTTT.

The rearrangement links TRDV1 to TRDJ3, with D possibly matching TRDD3 (6 bases). Deletions cut 2 bases from V and 1 base from J, with 6 bases between. The germline gives CDR1 TSWWSYY, CDR2 QGS. The CDR3 is 16 amino acids. This CDR3 reads CALGEWGSWDTRQMFF. The CDR3 DNA reads as TGTGCTCTTGGGGAATGGGGGTCCTGGGACACCCGACAGATGTTTTTC.

The gene calls are TRDV2 and TRDJ3, with 12 positions matching TRDD3. The CDR3 is made up of 19 amino acids. CDR1 GEAIGNYY and CDR2 EKD come from the germline V gene. V was clipped by 0 bases and J by 0 bases; unmatched bases: 2. The CDR3 region has the DNA TGTGCCTGTGACACCGCTGGGGGATACGGCTCCTGGGACACCCGACAGATGTTTTTC. Encoded protein: CACDTAGGYGSWDTRQMFF.

This sequence joins TRDV2 and TRDJ2, with 11 bases that match TRDD3. In germline, CDR1 is GEAIGNYY, CDR2 EKD. The CDR3 is made up of 17 amino acids. V shed 1 base and J 4 bases; nucleotides not matched to a gene: 7. In nucleotides, the CDR3 is TGTGCCTGTGACACGCTGGGGGATACCATGAGGACAGCACAACTCTTCTTT. Protein product: CACDTLGDTMRTAQLFF.

This clone was seen only a few times. CDR3 coding DNA: TGTGCCTGTGACACCTGGGGGTCCACCCGACAGATGTTTTTC. Translation gives CACDTWGSTRQMFF. The rearrangement links TRDV2 to TRDJ3, with D perhaps TRDD3 (6 bases). Trimming took 0 bases from V and 9 from J, leaving 8 bases between them. The CDR3 extends over 14 amino acids. Germline lookup yields CDR1 GEAIGNYY and CDR2 EKD.

Note on this clone: In the same sample, other DNA sequences code for this CDR3. The J gene is TRDJ2, the V gene TRDV1; D not certain. The CDR3 runs to 16 residues. Trimming pared 5 bases from V and 1 base from J, leaving 14 bases between. Germline values: CDR1 TSWWSYY, CDR2 QGS. The CDR3 protein is CALGKPGSVLTAQLFF. In DNA form, the CDR3 reads TGTGCTCTTGGGAAACCCGGGAGCGTTTTGACAGCACAACTCTTCTTT.

This clone was seen a few times. This rearrangement joins TRDV1 to TRDJ1; 10 bases map to TRDD3. This CDR3 has 19 residues. Germline CDR1 TSWWSYY, CDR2 QGS. V was clipped by 5 bases and J by 2 bases; unmatched bases: 17. The DNA for the CDR3 is TGTGCTCTTGGGAAACAGACTAGACTACTACTGGGGGATACCGATAAACTCATCTTT. This gives the protein CALGKQTRLLLGDTDKLIF.

A few counts support this clone. One end of the junction fails to match germline, which may point to a read error. The V gene is TRDV2, the J gene TRDJ3; 8 nucleotides line up with TRDD3. In germline, CDR1 is GEAIGNYY, CDR2 EKD. This CDR3 region has 17 residues. DNA of the CDR3: TGTGCCTGTGACCCTACTGGGGGCTCCTGGGACACCCGACTGATGTTTTTC. It specifies CACDPTGGSWDTRLMFF.